This T cell receptor beta chain was recorded in a study of shared clonotypes between healthy human individuals. Findings of the study overall: Unshared clonotypes carried lower generation probabilities than those common to all four donors.

V shed 5 bases and J shed 6 bases, with 11 bases lying between them. This CDR3 is built from 12 residues. Germline CDR1 and CDR2: SGHNT and YENEEA. As for this clone: The antigen is undetermined.

The protocol was immunoSEQ multiplex PCR, while the TCRdb copy is restricted to in-frame clones and leaves out a portion. This sample has roughly 650,000 clones, with approximately 97% found just once. This rearrangement joins TRBV11-3 to TRBJ2-7; a possible D gene is TRBD1 (6 bases). Sequenced input: naive CD4+ T cells sorted from blood. The subset: CD45RA+ positively selected. This receptor was taken from a woman between 25 and 40 years old in good health. CDR3 amino acids: CASSGQGTEQYF. The CDR3 bases are TGTGCCAGCAGCGGCCAGGGGACCGAGCAGTACTTC.